The rows below give T cell receptor beta chains drawn from one sample of a study of T cells in severe cutaneous drug reactions. TCRdb re-called the multiplex PCR reads; one entry per CDR3 protein, DNA not given. The clone table shows 9,500 to 11,000 distinct CDR3 sequences, with the ten largest holding 21%. Sequencing used cells from a skin blister. The receptors shown here come from a human donor with Stevens-Johnson syndrome, a severe cutaneous drug reaction. Each CDR3 is given with its conserved first and last residue. Part of the rows lack a size; the others show once, few, many or a class for expanded clones.

size: NA
V: TRBV29-1
J: TRBJ2-1
CDR3: CSVEGTSGSYNEQFF

size: NA
V: TRBV20-1
J: TRBJ2-7
CDR3: CSASNRSSYEQYF

size: NA
V: TRBV29-1
J: TRBJ1-1
CDR3: CSVRQGPEAFF

size: NA
V: TRBV20-1
J: TRBJ2-5
CDR3: CSAPKAGTTPTRRGETQYF

size: medium-sized
V: TRBV20-1
J: TRBJ2-1
CDR3: CSARRPSGRPPEEFF

size: medium-sized
V: TRBV20-1
J: TRBJ2-6
CDR3: CSASNLAGSGANVLTF

size: NA
V: TRBV12-3/TRBV12-4
J: TRBJ2-2
CDR3: CASSEGGQELFF

size: NA
V: TRBV29-1
J: TRBJ2-5
CDR3: CSVRDRVWLETQYF

size: NA
V: TRBV20-1
J: TRBJ2-7
CDR3: CSAVAGGLYEQYF

size: NA
V: TRBV20-1
J: TRBJ1-1
CDR3: CSAFGAGLNTEAFF

size: NA
V: TRBV20-1
J: TRBJ2-7
CDR3: CSAILPQGGEQYF

size: large
V: TRBV4-1
J: TRBJ2-3
CDR3: CASSPGLAISTDTQYF

size: NA
V: TRBV20-1
J: TRBJ2-3
CDR3: CSARDLLPRDTQYF

size: NA
V: TRBV20-1
J: TRBJ2-3
CDR3: CSARGLAGGSYYTDTQYF

size: NA
V: TRBV20-1
J: TRBJ2-7
CDR3: CSATNRDRGSYEQYF

size: NA
V: TRBV29-1
J: TRBJ2-5
CDR3: CSVTGGNRETQYF

size: NA
V: TRBV20-1
J: TRBJ1-1
CDR3: CSASEGGSTEAFF

size: NA
V: TRBV20-1
J: TRBJ2-3
CDR3: CSARAGTDTQYF

size: NA
V: TRBV20-1
J: TRBJ2-1
CDR3: CSAQPDRGAGNEQFF